These 25 T cell receptor beta chains came from one sample sequenced in a study of CD8+ T cells in alopecia areata. RNA extraction and reverse transcription yielded cDNA as sequencing template. The data were produced by immunoSEQ multiplex PCR, yet TCRdb's version contains in-frame clones alone and is incomplete. Altogether around 130,000 clones are present, about 57% being singletons, with the ten largest covering roughly 4.8%. This material consisted of CD4+ T cells sorted from blood, taken at week 0. The source is a human donor with alopecia areata.

V is TRBV6-1 and J is TRBJ2-4; a weak D match, TRBD1 (5 bases). CDR3 length: 17 residues. V was trimmed by 1 base and J by 0 bases, leaving 13 bases between them. The V gene's germline CDR1 is MNHNS and CDR2 SASEGT. In DNA form, the CDR3 reads TGTGCCAGCAGTGAAGGGGGCAGATACATAGCCAAAAACATTCAGTACTTC. The encoded protein is CASSEGGRYIAKNIQYF.

The table lists this clone with a few counts. The genes are TRBV5-6 and TRBJ2-1; D unclear. V lost 1 base and J 0 bases, leaving 11 bases between the germline ends. The germline V gene has CDR1 SGHDT and CDR2 YYEEEE. The CDR3 loop spans 16 amino acids. The CDR3 sequence: CASSLRSALSYNEQFF. CDR3 bases: TGTGCCAGCAGCTTGCGTTCGGCTCTCTCCTACAATGAGCAGTTCTTC.

This clone was observed a handful of times. The chain has TRBV2 and TRBJ2-5, with TRBD1 matching over 11 bases. CDR1 SNHLY and CDR2 FYNNEI come from the germline V gene. The junction had 4 bases not matched to a gene; V was cut back by 6 bases and J by 4 bases. There are 14 residues in the CDR3. The CDR3 coding sequence is TGTGCCAGCAGGGACAGGGGGCTCGGAGAGACCCAGTACTTC. It translates to CASRDRGLGETQYF.

The chain carries TRBV23-1 and TRBJ1-5, with 8 bases aligning to TRBD1. TRBV23-1 is reported as an ORF; its role is uncertain. The V and J ends lost 4 bases and 6 bases, in that order; junction bases with no gene match: 5. This CDR3 is 14 amino acids long. The CDR3 spells CASSPGQGGQPQHF. As DNA, the CDR3 is TGCGCCAGCAGTCCCGGACAGGGTGGTCAGCCCCAGCATTTT.

V is TRBV2 and J is TRBJ2-6; D remains ambiguous. With 4 bases removed from V and 0 bases from J, the gap between germline ends came to 13 bases. CDR3 length: 17 amino acids. CDR1 and CDR2 from the germline V gene are SNHLY and FYNNEI. The CDR3, as DNA: TGTGCCAGCAGTGGGCTTCCGTTATCCTCTGGGGCCAACGTCCTGACTTTC. Translation gives CASSGLPLSSGANVLTF.

This chain joins TRBV2 and TRBJ2-5; possible D gene TRBD2, 6 bases. This CDR3 comprises 13 residues. V dropped 6 bases and J dropped 3 bases, with 11 bases sitting between them. CDR1 is SNHLY, CDR2 FYNNEI, per germline. The CDR3 loop reads CASRVGLEETQYF. In DNA, the CDR3 is TGTGCCAGCAGGGTGGGACTGGAAGAGACCCAGTACTTC.

The sample holds a few counts of this clone. The CDR3 DNA reads TGTGCCAGCAGCTCAGCGGGACTTGGCTATGGCTACACCTTC. This encodes CASSSAGLGYGYTF. This chain connects TRBV7-8 to TRBJ1-2, with D possibly matching TRBD1 (5 bases). The CDR3 spans 14 residues. Trimming took 4 bases from V and 4 from J, leaving 13 bases between them. Germline V gene lookup returns CDR1 SGHVS and CDR2 FQNEAQ.

V is TRBV18 and J is TRBJ2-1, with D uncertain. In germline, CDR1 is KGHSH, CDR2 LQKENI. The V end lost 1 base, the J end lost 5 bases, and 9 bases lay between the germline ends. The CDR3 totals 14 residues. CDR3 nucleotides: TGTGCCAGCTCACCACAGGAGTCGCACAATGAGCAGTTCTTC. It codes for CASSPQESHNEQFF.

This clone was detected a few times. This sequence joins TRBV5-6 and TRBJ1-2; TRBD1 agrees at 8 bases. The CDR3 covers 14 residues. V shed 4 bases and J 4 bases; nucleotides not matched to a gene: 6. In germline, CDR1 is SGHDT, CDR2 YYEEEE. The CDR3 DNA is TGTGCCAGCAGCGCCGGACAGGGAGGCTATGGCTACACCTTC. It translates to CASSAGQGGYGYTF.

The chain uses TRBV14 and TRBJ2-3; the D is unclear. The V and J ends lost 0 bases and 9 bases respectively, with 13 bases between them. The germline CDR1 and CDR2 sequences are SGHDN and FVKESK. The CDR3 is made up of 14 amino acids. CDR3 residues: CASSQDQARRTQYF. CDR3 DNA: TGTGCCAGCAGCCAAGATCAGGCGCGGCGAACGCAGTATTTT.

The gene calls are TRBV4-2 and TRBJ2-5; a weak D match, TRBD2 (5 bases). CDR3 size: 14 residues. Germline V gives CDR1 LGHNA, CDR2 YNFKEQ. V lost 5 bases to trimming and J lost 2 bases, with 12 bases between them. The CDR3 sequence: CASSEGTLQETQYF. The CDR3 nucleotides read TGTGCCAGCAGCGAGGGAACACTTCAAGAGACCCAGTACTTC.

The gene calls are TRBV6-5 and TRBJ1-5; D possibly corresponds to TRBD1 (5 bases). The CDR3 runs 15 residues. CDR1 MNHEY and CDR2 SVGAGI come from the germline V gene. Between the trimmed V and J ends, which lost 6 bases and 3 bases, there was a span of 15 bases. In DNA, the CDR3 is TGTGCCAGCAGACCAGGGCAGGGTGACAATCAGCCCCAGCATTTT. Residues: CASRPGQGDNQPQHF.

The chain links TRBV10-3 to TRBJ2-3; D is perhaps TRBD2 (6 bases). Germline CDR1 and CDR2: ENHRY and SYGVKD. The CDR3 sequence is 12 residues long. The ends were cut back, 2 bases at V and 6 bases at J, with 6 bases in the middle. The CDR3 here is CAISERGDTQYF. The CDR3 DNA reads as TGTGCCATCAGTGAGCGGGGGGATACGCAGTATTTT.

This clone turned up a few times. This sequence joins TRBV7-2 and TRBJ1-4; weak D call: TRBD1 (6 bases). Trimming cost V 3 bases and J 3 bases, with 11 bases left between them. In germline, CDR1 is SGHTA, CDR2 FQGNSA. This CDR3 region has 15 residues. The CDR3 loop reads CASSLYRESNEKLFF. In DNA, the CDR3 is TGTGCCAGCAGCTTGTACAGGGAGTCTAATGAAAAACTGTTTTTT. Full variable domain (outside the CDR3, taken from reference TRBV7-2 and TRBJ1-4): GAGVSQSPSNKVTEKGKDVELRCDPISGHTALYWYRQSLGQGLEFLIYFQGNSAPDKSGLPSDRFSAERTGGSVSTLTIQRTQQEDSAVYLCASSLYRESNEKLFFGSGTQLSVL.

The chain links TRBV5-1 to TRBJ2-5; D not resolved. The CDR3 covers 16 residues. Trimming pared 0 bases from V and 2 bases from J, leaving 14 bases between. The germline CDR1 and CDR2 sequences are SGHRS and YFSETQ. Here the CDR3 DNA reads TGCGCCAGCAGCTTGGCCGGTCGGGTAATGCAAGAGACCCAGTACTTC. Protein sequence: CASSLAGRVMQETQYF.

This clone appeared a few times. J is TRBJ1-1 and V is TRBV5-1; D not resolved. Trimming cost V 1 base and J 0 bases, with 7 bases left between them. The CDR3 is made up of 14 amino acids. The germline gives CDR1 SGHRS, CDR2 YFSETQ. CDR3 protein: CASSLLAVNTEAFF. The CDR3 nucleotides are TGCGCCAGCAGCTTGCTGGCGGTGAACACTGAAGCTTTCTTT.

V and J are TRBV5-1 and TRBJ1-1; 10 positions agree with TRBD1. The CDR3 sequence is 16 residues long. The V gene end was trimmed by 4 bases and the J gene end by 5 bases; junction bases not matched to a gene: 11. CDR1 is SGHRS, CDR2 YFSETQ, per germline. The CDR3 nucleotides are TGCGCCAGCAGCGCTCGTTATGGACAGGGGGGGACTGAAGCTTTCTTT. Translation gives CASSARYGQGGTEAFF.

The rearrangement joins TRBV4-3 to TRBJ1-4; D is possibly TRBD1 (6 bases). This CDR3 contains 15 residues. Germline CDR1 is LGHNA and CDR2 is YSLEER. V was pared by 0 bases and J by 4 bases, with 9 bases between. This CDR3 is CASSQDPGDNEKLFF. CDR3 coding DNA: TGCGCCAGCAGCCAAGATCCAGGGGATAATGAAAAACTGTTTTTT.

This clone turned up a few times. The genes are TRBV5-4 and TRBJ1-2; D is uncertain. V lost 4 bases and J 2 bases, leaving 9 bases between the germline ends. Germline V gene sequence: CDR1 SGHNT, CDR2 YYREEE (reference sequence). There are 13 residues in the CDR3. The CDR3 nucleotides are TGTGCCAGCAGCCCGGATCAAAACTATGGCTACACCTTC. It is translated as CASSPDQNYGYTF.

This clone was counted between two and nine times. The chain has TRBV29-1 and TRBJ1-2; TRBD1 might be the D (6 bases). V was shortened by 4 bases and J by 5 bases, with 8 bases between the two germline ends. The length of the CDR3 is 11 residues. Per the germline V gene, CDR1 is SQVTM and CDR2 is ANQGSEA. CDR3 nucleotide sequence: TGCAGCGTTGGGACAGATTATGGCTACACCTTC. This encodes CSVGTDYGYTF.

V gene TRBV6-6 combines with J gene TRBJ2-7; weak D call: TRBD2 (6 bases). The CDR3 is 14 amino acids. Trimming removed 2 bases at V and 5 bases at J, with 13 bases between. CDR1 is MNHNY and CDR2 is SVGAGI in the germline V gene (reference sequence). The CDR3 bases are TGTGCCAGCAGTTACGGGCGGGATAGTCACGAGCAGTACTTC. Translation gives CASSYGRDSHEQYF.

The J gene is TRBJ2-2, the V gene TRBV10-3, with no clear D. V was pared by 3 bases and J by 6 bases, with 8 bases between. This CDR3 has 13 amino acids. Per germline, CDR1 ENHRY and CDR2 SYGVKD. The CDR3 protein is CAISDMWPGELFF. The CDR3 DNA follows: TGTGCCATCAGTGATATGTGGCCCGGGGAGCTGTTTTTT.

This clone showed up just a few times. The chain couples TRBV14 to TRBJ2-1, with a possible D match to TRBD2 (5 bases). Germline CDR1 is SGHDN and CDR2 is FVKESK. This CDR3 region has 13 residues. The ends were cut back, 1 base at V and 15 bases at J, with 16 bases in the middle. DNA of the CDR3: TGTGCCAGCAGCCAAGGGACTCTCGGTATGCCGTTCTTC. Its protein is CASSQGTLGMPFF.

The rearrangement joins TRBV5-6 to TRBJ2-2; D is unclear. Germline CDR1 SGHDT, CDR2 YYEEEE. The V gene lost 0 bases and the J gene lost 6 bases, with 15 bases spanning the gap. The CDR3 covers 16 residues. The CDR3 here is CASSLVGQRPAGELFF. CDR3 sequence (DNA): TGTGCCAGCAGCTTGGTTGGGCAGAGGCCCGCCGGGGAGCTGTTTTTT.

The chain uses TRBV2 and TRBJ1-2; tentatively, D is TRBD1 (6 bases). The germline V and J ends were trimmed by 5 bases and 3 bases, with 10 bases remaining between them. Germline CDR1 reads SNHLY; CDR2 reads FYNNEI. The CDR3 totals 13 residues. The CDR3 here is CASSWGLDYGYTF. The DNA for the CDR3 is TGTGCCAGCAGTTGGGGGCTCGACTATGGCTACACCTTC.